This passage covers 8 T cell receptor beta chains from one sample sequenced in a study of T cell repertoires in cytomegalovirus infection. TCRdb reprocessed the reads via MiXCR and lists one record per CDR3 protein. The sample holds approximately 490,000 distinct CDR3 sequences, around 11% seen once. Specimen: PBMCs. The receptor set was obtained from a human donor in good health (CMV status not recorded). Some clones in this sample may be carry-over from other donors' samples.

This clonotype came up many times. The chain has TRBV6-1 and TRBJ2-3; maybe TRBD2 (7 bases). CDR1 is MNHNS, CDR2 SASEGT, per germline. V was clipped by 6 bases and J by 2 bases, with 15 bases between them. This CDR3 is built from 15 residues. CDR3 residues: CASRERGGLTDTQYF. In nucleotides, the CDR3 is TGTGCCAGCAGGGAACGCGGGGGCCTCACAGATACGCAGTATTTT.

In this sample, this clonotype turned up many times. The CDR3 nucleotides read TGTGCCAGCGCTCGGACTAGCCTTACCTACAATGAGCAGTTCTTC. This sequence encodes CASARTSLTYNEQFF. V is TRBV11-1 and J is TRBJ2-1; 8 positions match TRBD2. The V segment lost 8 bases and the J segment 2 bases; nucleotides outside the gene matches: 8. CDR1 SGHAT and CDR2 FQDESV come from the germline V gene (reference sequence). This CDR3 has 15 amino acids.

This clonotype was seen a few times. The CDR3 nucleotides read TGCGCCAGCAGCCCTGTTTCCTCTACGGGCTATGGCTACACCTTC. Its protein is CASSPVSSTGYGYTF. V usage is TRBV5-1 and J usage is TRBJ1-2; D unclear. The CDR3 length is 15 residues. With 4 bases removed from V and 4 bases from J, the gap between germline ends came to 17 bases. Germline-derived CDR1 and CDR2 are SGHRS and YFSETQ.

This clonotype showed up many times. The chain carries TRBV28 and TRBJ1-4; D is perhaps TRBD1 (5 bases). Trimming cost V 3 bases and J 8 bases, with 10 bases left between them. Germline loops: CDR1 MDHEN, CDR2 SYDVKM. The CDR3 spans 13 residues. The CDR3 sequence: CASSLTADEKLFF. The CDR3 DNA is TGTGCCAGCAGTTTGACAGCGGACGAAAAACTGTTTTTT.

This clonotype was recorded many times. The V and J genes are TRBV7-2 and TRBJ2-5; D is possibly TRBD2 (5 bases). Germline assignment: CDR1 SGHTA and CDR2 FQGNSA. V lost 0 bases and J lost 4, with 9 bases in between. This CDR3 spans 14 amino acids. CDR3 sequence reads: CASSLARVGETQYF. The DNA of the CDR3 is TGTGCCAGCAGCTTAGCGAGGGTGGGAGAGACCCAGTACTTC.

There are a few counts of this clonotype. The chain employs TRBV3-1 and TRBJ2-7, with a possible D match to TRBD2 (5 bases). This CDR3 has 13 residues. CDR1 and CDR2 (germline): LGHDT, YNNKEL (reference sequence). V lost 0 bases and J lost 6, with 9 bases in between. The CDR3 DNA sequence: TGTGCCAGCAGCCAAGATTGGCGGGTCGAGCAGTACTTC. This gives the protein CASSQDWRVEQYF.

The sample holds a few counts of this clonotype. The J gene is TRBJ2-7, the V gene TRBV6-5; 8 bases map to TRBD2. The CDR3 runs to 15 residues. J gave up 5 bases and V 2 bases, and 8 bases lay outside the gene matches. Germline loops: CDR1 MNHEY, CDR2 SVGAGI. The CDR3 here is CASSYLRRGGDEQYF. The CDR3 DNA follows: TGTGCCAGCAGTTACCTCAGACGGGGGGGCGACGAGCAGTACTTC.

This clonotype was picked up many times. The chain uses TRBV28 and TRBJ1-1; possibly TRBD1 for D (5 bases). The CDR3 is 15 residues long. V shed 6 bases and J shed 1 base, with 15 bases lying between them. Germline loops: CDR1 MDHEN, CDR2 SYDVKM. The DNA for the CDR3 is TGTGCCAGCAGCCGCCGACAGACCTCGAACACTGAAGCTTTCTTT. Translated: CASSRRQTSNTEAFF.